This passage covers 29 T cell receptor beta chains from one sample sequenced in a study of blood T cells in healthy people across ages. Together with a sample-barcoded 5' primer, a J-beta primer mix was included in a second PCR lasting about 7 to 11 cycles. TCRdb re-analysed the 5' RACE reads in MiXCR, keeping a single row per CDR3 protein. The sample consists of 900,000 to 950,000 distinct CDR3 sequences, just under 30% of them appearing once. These data also featured in a second study, about T cells of mothers and their children.

Sample: blood. These receptors all come from a woman in her thirties or forties in good health.

This clonotype was detected only a few times. V is TRBV5-1 and J is TRBJ1-1, with TRBD1 identical over 7 bases. CDR1 is SGHRS and CDR2 is YFSETQ in the germline V gene. The CDR3 runs to 15 residues. The junction had 9 bases not matched to a gene; V was cut back by 7 bases and J by 0 bases. As DNA, the CDR3 is TGCGCCAGCCTACCTTCGGGACAGTTGAACACTGAAGCTTTCTTT. It yields the protein CASLPSGQLNTEAFF.

This clonotype has just one count. V is TRBV20-1 and J is TRBJ1-4; possible D gene TRBD1, 5 bases. V lost 0 bases to trimming and J lost 8 bases, with 16 bases between them. CDR1 and CDR2 from the germline V gene are DFQATT and SNEGSKA (reference sequence). There are 15 residues in the CDR3. For the CDR3, the DNA is TGCAGTGCTAGAGATCCGGGGGGGAGTAACGAAAAACTGTTTTTT. Protein: CSARDPGGSNEKLFF.

This clonotype was found a few times. The V call is TRBV5-1, the J call TRBJ1-2; TRBD1 might be the D (6 bases). The CDR3 spans 14 residues. Germline CDR1 SGHRS, CDR2 YFSETQ. Deletions cut 0 bases from V and 6 bases from J, with 12 bases between. The CDR3 nucleotides read TGCGCCAGCAGCTTGGTACAGGGCTTGGATGGCTACACCTTC. As protein: CASSLVQGLDGYTF.

This clonotype came up a few times. The chain joins TRBV7-2 to TRBJ1-5; the match to TRBD1 covers 11 bases. Germline V gene data show CDR1 as SGHTA and CDR2 as FQGNSA. The CDR3 contains 15 residues. Trimming at V came to 2 bases and at J to 7 bases, leaving 4 bases not matched to a gene. The CDR3, as DNA: TGTGCCAGCAGCTTATCGCGGGACAGGGGGCAGCCCCAGCATTTT. Translating gives CASSLSRDRGQPQHF.

This clonotype was found many times. The V call is TRBV9, the J call TRBJ2-1; a possible D gene is TRBD1 (6 bases). Germline loops: CDR1 SGDLS, CDR2 YYNGEE. Deletions cut 0 bases from V and 5 bases from J, with 9 bases between. The CDR3 contains 14 residues. The CDR3 sequence: CASSVVGQNNEQFF. CDR3 bases: TGTGCCAGCAGCGTAGTCGGACAGAACAATGAGCAGTTCTTC.

In this sample, this clonotype turned up a few times. This rearrangement joins TRBV9 to TRBJ2-2; D gene ambiguous. Germline-derived CDR1 and CDR2 are SGDLS and YYNGEE. V gave up 0 bases and J gave up 1 base, with 7 bases separating them. The CDR3 loop spans 15 amino acids. Written as DNA, the CDR3 is TGTGCCAGCAGCGTAGCGGTAGGGAACACCGGGGAGCTGTTTTTT. Translated, it gives CASSVAVGNTGELFF.

With respect to this clonotype: A much larger clone lies one base from this, so it may be a read error. The chain links TRBV20-1 to TRBJ2-7; a possible D gene is TRBD1 (6 bases). Germline assignment: CDR1 DFQATT and CDR2 SNEGSKA (reference sequence). This CDR3 has 13 amino acids. CDR3 sequence reads: CSASRDTNYKQYF. The CDR3 DNA is TGCAGTGCTAGCAGGGACACCAACTACAAGCAGTACTTC.

This clonotype has at least ten counts. This chain links TRBV7-2 with TRBJ2-7; D not resolved. The V and J ends lost 1 base and 7 bases respectively, with 17 bases between them. Germline V CDR1 and CDR2: SGHTA, FQGNSA. CDR3 length equals 15 residues. CDR3 amino acids: CASSLGAAPTGEQYF. CDR3 DNA: TGTGCCAGCAGCTTAGGGGCGGCACCGACTGGGGAGCAGTACTTC. The variable domain in full, with the rest retrieved from reference TRBV7-2 and TRBJ2-7, is GAGVSQSPSNKVTEKGKDVELRCDPISGHTALYWYRQSLGQGLEFLIYFQGNSAPDKSGLPSDRFSAERTGGSVSTLTIQRTQQEDSAVYLCASSLGAAPTGEQYFGPGTRLTVT.

This clonotype turned up a few times. The rearrangement uses TRBV7-2 and TRBJ2-4, with 8 bases fitting TRBD1. The germline V gene encodes CDR1 SGHTA and CDR2 FQGNSA. CDR3 length equals 17 residues. Trimming took 4 bases from V and 0 from J; bases not matched to a gene: 8. CDR3: CASSSQGQGLAKNIQYF. CDR3 DNA sequence: TGTGCCAGCAGCTCCCAAGGACAGGGACTAGCCAAAAACATTCAGTACTTC.

This chain uses TRBV7-3 with TRBJ1-5, with TRBD1 identical over 7 bases. The CDR3 is 12 residues long. CDR1 and CDR2 (germline): SGHTA, FQGTGA. J gave up 9 bases and V 5 bases, and 4 bases lay outside the gene matches. This CDR3 is CASSLRTGPQHF. The CDR3, as DNA: TGTGCCAGCAGCCTACGGACAGGGCCCCAGCATTTT.

The chain has TRBV5-1 and TRBJ2-7, with 10 bases aligning to TRBD1. The J call is in doubt because the DNA end fits TRBJ2-1 better. The CDR3 is made up of 16 amino acids. Germline V gene lookup returns CDR1 SGHRS and CDR2 YFSETQ. CDR3 nucleotide sequence: TGCGCCAGCAGCCCGACCGGGACAGGGGTTTTTAACGAGCAGTTCTTC. Protein product: CASSPTGTGVFNEQFF.

Regarding this clonotype: A much larger clone differs from this one at a single base, so this may be a read error. This sequence joins TRBV27 and TRBJ1-2; 12 nucleotides line up with TRBD1. The germline V gene has CDR1 MNHEY and CDR2 SMNVEV (reference sequence). This CDR3 has 15 residues. CDR3 protein: CASSLGTGGSYDYTF. As DNA, the CDR3 is TGTGCCAGCAGTTTAGGGACAGGGGGCTCCTATGACTACACCTTC.

Of note for this clonotype: A much larger clone differs by one base, so this may be a read error. The chain couples TRBV28 to TRBJ2-1; the match to TRBD1 covers 7 bases. CDR1 MDHEN and CDR2 SYDVKM come from the germline V gene. Trimming took 5 bases from V and 10 from J; bases not matched to a gene: 17. CDR3 length equals 16 residues. The DNA of the CDR3 is TGTGCCAGCAGTCGACCGGACAGGAAACACACCTACGAGCAGTTCTTC. Its protein product is CASSRPDRKHTYEQFF. Full variable domain (rest looked up from reference TRBV28 and TRBJ2-1): DVKVTQSSRYLVKRTGEKVFLECVQDMDHENMFWYRQDPGLGLRLIYFSYDVKMKEKGDIPEGYSVSREKKERFSLILESASTNQTSMYLCASSRPDRKHTYEQFFGPGTRLTVL.

The chain links TRBV7-2 to TRBJ1-2; 10 bases fit TRBD1. Looked up from germline, CDR1 is SGHTA and CDR2 is FQGNSA. Trimming cost V 5 bases and J 4 bases; bases outside gene matches: 7. The CDR3 is 15 amino acids. For the CDR3, the DNA is TGTACCAGCAGCCCCGGACAGGGGGATTTCTATGGCTACACCTTC. This translates into CTSSPGQGDFYGYTF.

With respect to this clonotype: Its ends do not fully match the called genes, so a read error is possible. The chain combines TRBV6-5 with TRBJ2-2; a possible D gene is TRBD2 (5 bases). This CDR3 contains 14 residues. The germline V gene encodes CDR1 MNHEY and CDR2 SVGAGI. Here the CDR3 DNA reads TGTGCCAGCAGTTACACTCTAAACACCGGGGAGCGGTTTTTT. Translation: CASSYTLNTGERFF.

This clonotype was counted only a few times. This chain links TRBV28 with TRBJ2-7; unclear D gene. Trimming shortened V by 5 bases and J by 7 bases, and 6 bases separated the two germline ends. Germline assignment: CDR1 MDHEN and CDR2 SYDVKM. The CDR3 is 10 residues long. The CDR3: CASSRREQYF. The CDR3 DNA reads TGTGCCAGCAGTCGAAGGGAGCAGTACTTC. The whole variable domain, filled in from reference TRBV28 and TRBJ2-7, reads DVKVTQSSRYLVKRTGEKVFLECVQDMDHENMFWYRQDPGLGLRLIYFSYDVKMKEKGDIPEGYSVSREKKERFSLILESASTNQTSMYLCASSRREQYFGPGTRLTVT.

V and J are TRBV12-3 or TRBV12-4 and TRBJ1-1; D uncertain. With 3 bases removed from V and 5 bases from J, the gap between germline ends came to 16 bases. The CDR3 totals 15 residues. CDR3 nucleotide sequence: TGTGCCAGCAGTTTTTTCGGGATAGTATGGACTGAAGCTTTCTTT. This sequence encodes CASSFFGIVWTEAFF.

This clonotype occurred many times. V and J are TRBV20-1 and TRBJ2-7; D may be TRBD1 (5 bases). This CDR3 contains 10 residues. CDR1 is DFQATT and CDR2 is SNEGSKA in the germline V gene (reference sequence). CDR3 protein: CSAGNYEQYF. CDR3 in DNA: TGCAGCGCAGGGAACTACGAGCAGTACTTC.

This chain connects TRBV4-2 to TRBJ2-5; 11 bases map to TRBD2. Germline assignment: CDR1 LGHNA and CDR2 YNFKEQ. J gave up 5 bases and V 0 bases, and 11 bases lay outside the gene matches. This CDR3 contains 18 residues. As DNA, the CDR3 is TGTGCCAGCAGCCAAGAAGCCTCTAGCGGGGGGCCGGGGGAGACCCAGTACTTC. Translated: CASSQEASSGGPGETQYF.

V and J are TRBV19 and TRBJ1-6, with no clear D. Germline V lookup: CDR1 LNHDA, CDR2 SQIVND (reference sequence). The CDR3 is 15 residues long. Trimming stripped 3 bases from V and 0 bases from J, with 6 bases between. The DNA for the CDR3 is TGTGCCAGTAGTATGAGCGCCTCCTATAATTCACCCCTCCACTTT. Its translation: CASSMSASYNSPLHF.

This clonotype has just a few counts. The rearrangement joins TRBV6-2 or TRBV6-3 to TRBJ2-7; TRBD1 is a possible D gene (8 bases). The CDR3 runs to 15 residues. V dropped 6 bases and J dropped 3 bases, with 18 bases sitting between them. Per germline, CDR1 MNHEY and CDR2 SVGEGT. The CDR3 nucleotides read TGTGCCAGCAGACCAACAGGGGGGGCTGACTACGAGCAGTACTTC. Protein: CASRPTGGADYEQYF.

There are many counts of this clonotype. The chain's CDR3 is CASWLGQTQETQYF. DNA for the CDR3: TGTGCCAGTTGGTTAGGACAGACCCAAGAGACCCAGTACTTC. V usage is TRBV2 and J usage is TRBJ2-5, with a tentative D call TRBD1 (6 bases). Trimming took 9 bases from V and 1 from J, leaving 15 bases between them. The CDR3 length is 14 residues. CDR1 SNHLY and CDR2 FYNNEI come from the germline V gene.

This clonotype was observed at least ten times. This rearrangement joins TRBV27 to TRBJ2-1; 9 bases line up with TRBD1. Germline CDR1 and CDR2: MNHEY and SMNVEV (reference sequence). The CDR3 totals 15 residues. V was pared by 6 bases and J by 3 bases, with 6 bases of the junction left unmatched. DNA of the CDR3: TGTGCCAGCAGCCCGACAGGGGGGATCTACAATGAGCAGTTCTTC. Protein: CASSPTGGIYNEQFF.

The chain carries TRBV5-1 and TRBJ1-4; D not resolved. The germline V gene encodes CDR1 SGHRS and CDR2 YFSETQ. This CDR3 has 16 residues. Deletions cut 4 bases from V and 3 bases from J, with 16 bases between. The CDR3 is CASSRAPVTANEKLFF. The CDR3, as DNA: TGCGCCAGCAGCAGGGCCCCGGTGACGGCTAATGAAAAACTGTTTTTT.

This clonotype was recorded many times. J is TRBJ2-5 and V is TRBV11-2; 11 bases fit TRBD1. The J call may not be correct, given that the DNA end is closer to TRBJ2-7. The CDR3 runs to 15 residues. Germline V gene data show CDR1 as SGHAT and CDR2 as FQNNGV. The CDR3 here is CASSLRTGGFGEQYF. CDR3 DNA: TGTGCCAGCAGCCTACGGACAGGGGGCTTTGGCGAGCAGTACTTC.

Ten or more counts support this clonotype. V usage is TRBV20-1 and J usage is TRBJ1-1, with D perhaps TRBD1 (5 bases). CDR1 is DFQATT and CDR2 is SNEGSKA in the germline V gene (reference sequence). The ends were cut back, 3 bases at V and 2 bases at J, with 13 bases in the middle. The CDR3 consists of 14 residues. Here the CDR3 DNA reads TGCAGTGCTAGGCACCAGACAGATAACACTGAAGCTTTCTTT. It yields the protein CSARHQTDNTEAFF.

On this clonotype: A much larger clone is a single base away; this may be a read error. This chain joins TRBV6-6 and TRBJ2-5; D is uncertain. The end of the DNA is better explained by TRBJ2-7, so the J call may be wrong. CDR3 length equals 12 residues. CDR1 is MNHNY, CDR2 SVGAGI, per germline (reference sequence). In DNA, the CDR3 is TGTGCCAGCGCGAACAGCGACTACGAGCAGTACTTC. Residues: CASANSDYEQYF.

Notes on this clonotype: One end of the junction varies from germline; a read error may be responsible. V usage is TRBV25-1 and J usage is TRBJ2-3; 9 nucleotides match TRBD2. Per germline, CDR1 MGHDK and CDR2 SYGVNS. This CDR3 is 16 amino acids long. CDR3 in DNA: TGTGCCAGCAGTGCCTTCGCGGGGGGGCCGGCAGATACGCGGTATTTT. Its translation: CASSAFAGGPADTRYF.

This clonotype was counted once. The chain couples TRBV20-1 to TRBJ1-2; D gene ambiguous. Germline-derived CDR1 and CDR2 are DFQATT and SNEGSKA (reference sequence). This CDR3 contains 12 residues. V was cut by 0 bases and J by 8 bases, with 10 bases left in between. CDR3: CSARDHRLGYTF. DNA for the CDR3: TGCAGTGCTAGAGATCATAGGTTGGGCTACACCTTC.